The T cell receptor (beta chain) under discussion was sequenced for a study of T cell repertoires in cytomegalovirus infection. Study summary: It can be stated that public TCR beta signatures indicated CMV infection as well as a matching HLA type. Study results and limitations: Using cumulative public TCR beta family frequency, the authors identified those who carried CMV together with the relevant HLA. CMV-specific HLA-C-restricted TCR beta clonotypes dominated the ex vivo response.

CDR3 length equals 14 residues. V gave up 2 bases and J gave up 6 bases, with 13 bases separating them. TCRdb re-analysed the reads in MiXCR, keeping a single row per CDR3 protein. The sample gives approximately 700,000 distinct CDR3 sequences, roughly 35% of which show up once; 2.5% to 3.5% is in the top ten. To note about this clonotype: Its antigen is unknown.

Sequenced: PBMCs. V gene TRBV12-3 or TRBV12-4 combines with J gene TRBJ1-2; the D gene is possibly TRBD1 (6 bases). This sequence was found in a human donor in good health (CMV status not recorded). Some clones in this sample may be carry-over from other donors' samples. CDR3: CASSLWGGWNGYTF. CDR3 nucleotide sequence: TGTGCCAGCAGTTTATGGGGGGGCTGGAATGGCTACACCTTC.